Following are 11 T cell receptor beta chains from one sample sequenced in a study of blood T cell repertoires in COVID-19. Sequenced by immunoSEQ multiplex PCR; TCRdb stores in-frame clones only, minus some. The data show 40,000 to 55,000 clones, around 83% seen once. Sequenced sample: peripheral blood. These receptors were obtained from a human donor in a cohort sampled during active COVID-19.

The V gene is TRBV9, the J gene TRBJ2-2, with 11 bases that match TRBD1. From germline, CDR1 is SGDLS and CDR2 YYNGEE. The CDR3 is 16 residues long. V was clipped by 7 bases and J by 6 bases; unmatched bases: 11. CDR3 bases: TGTGCCAGCCGCAAGATGGGGACAGGGGGATCCGGGGAGCTGTTTTTT. It codes for CASRKMGTGGSGELFF.

The chain couples TRBV7-8 to TRBJ1-2; no reliable D call. Germline V CDR1 and CDR2: SGHVS, FQNEAQ. The V gene lost 4 bases and the J gene lost 8 bases, with 14 bases spanning the gap. The CDR3 is 13 residues long. The CDR3: CASSSTPGGGYTF. Here the CDR3 DNA reads TGTGCCAGCAGCTCCACACCAGGTGGAGGCTACACCTTC.

This rearrangement joins TRBV9 to TRBJ2-7; 8 positions match TRBD1. The J segment lost 2 bases and the V segment lost 3 bases, leaving 4 bases of the junction unmatched. CDR1 is SGDLS, CDR2 YYNGEE, per germline. There are 14 residues in the CDR3. The CDR3 region is CASSGGTGPYEQYF. CDR3 DNA sequence: TGTGCCAGCAGCGGAGGGACAGGACCCTACGAGCAGTACTTC.

The chain is built from TRBV5-1 and TRBJ2-5; no reliable D call. This CDR3 spans 16 amino acids. V was trimmed by 1 base and J by 1 base, leaving 14 bases between them. The germline V gene has CDR1 SGHRS and CDR2 YFSETQ. The CDR3 is CASSLSMWAPQETQYF. The DNA of the CDR3 is TGCGCCAGCAGCTTGTCCATGTGGGCTCCCCAAGAGACCCAGTACTTC.

This rearrangement joins TRBV7-9 to TRBJ2-4; no clear D. The CDR3 runs 15 residues. Trimming cost V 7 bases and J 0 bases, with 13 bases left between them. The germline gives CDR1 SEHNR, CDR2 FQNEAQ (reference sequence). DNA of the CDR3: TGTGCCAGCACAACCACCTTACTAGCCAAAAACATTCAGTACTTC. Protein: CASTTTLLAKNIQYF.

V is TRBV3-1 (or the pseudogene TRBV3-2) and J is TRBJ1-5, with TRBD1 identical over 9 bases. This CDR3 comprises 15 residues. Germline trimming cut 1 base from V and 6 bases from J; bases unmatched to any gene: 4. Germline lookup yields CDR1 LGHDT and CDR2 YNNKEL (reference sequence). The DNA for the CDR3 is TGTGCCAGCAGCCAAGCGGGACAGGGAGTTCAGCCCCAGCATTTT. It specifies CASSQAGQGVQPQHF.

This clone was found once. This chain joins TRBV9 and TRBJ2-1; D gene uncertain. This CDR3 is 13 amino acids long. The germline V gene has CDR1 SGDLS and CDR2 YYNGEE. V lost 4 bases to trimming and J lost 0 bases, with 5 bases between them. The CDR3 region has the DNA TGTGCCAGCAGCTTGAGCTCCTACAATGAGCAGTTCTTC. Protein sequence: CASSLSSYNEQFF.

The CDR3 reads CASSPQGRATDTQYF. DNA of the CDR3: TGTGCCAGCAGCCCTCAGGGTAGGGCCACAGATACGCAGTATTTT. The chain uses TRBV3-1 (or the pseudogene TRBV3-2) and TRBJ2-3, with a tentative D call TRBD1 (5 bases). Germline CDR1 is LGHDT and CDR2 is YNNKEL (reference sequence). Between the trimmed V and J ends, which lost 4 bases and 2 bases, there was a span of 13 bases. This CDR3 is built from 15 residues.

V is TRBV5-1 and J is TRBJ2-5; TRBD1 agrees at 7 bases. Per germline, CDR1 SGHRS and CDR2 YFSETQ. The CDR3 has 18 residues. V gave up 2 bases and J gave up 5 bases; unmatched junction bases: 18. The CDR3 coding sequence is TGCGCCAGCAGCTTTTTCCCAGGGGGTCCTCGATTGGGTGAGACCCAGTACTTC. Amino acids: CASSFFPGGPRLGETQYF. The full variable domain, with the rest looked up from reference TRBV5-1 and TRBJ2-5, is KAGVTQTPRYLIKTRGQQVTLSCSPISGHRSVSWYQQTPGQGLQFLFEYFSETQRNKGNFPGRFSGRQFSNSRSEMNVSTLELGDSALYLCASSFFPGGPRLGETQYFGPGTRLLVL.

The J gene is TRBJ1-2, the V gene TRBV6-4; D is undetermined. The CDR3 loop spans 12 amino acids. CDR1 and CDR2 (germline): MRHNA, SNTAGT. V dropped 0 bases and J dropped 5 bases, with 4 bases sitting between them. The CDR3 bases are TGTGCCAGCAGTGACTCGAGATATGGCTACACCTTC. Its translation: CASSDSRYGYTF.

The chain employs TRBV3-1 (or the pseudogene TRBV3-2) and TRBJ2-7, with 14 positions matching TRBD2. With V trimmed by 0 bases and J by 0 bases, 4 bases remained unmatched. Germline V gene lookup returns CDR1 LGHDT and CDR2 YNNKEL (reference sequence). The CDR3 has 18 residues. This CDR3 is CASSQEGLAGGYSYEQYF. CDR3 nucleotides: TGTGCCAGCAGCCAAGAAGGACTAGCGGGGGGATACTCCTACGAGCAGTACTTC.